This T cell receptor beta chain was found in a study of cytomegalovirus exposure and HLA in healthy donors. Study-level points and caveats: Among TCR beta chains, those listed as cytomegalovirus-associated numbered roughly 150. By HLA locus, TCR association rates varied in a later analysis, with DRB1 showing the most and HLA-C the fewest.

The CDR3 contains 15 residues. The primer mix had 60 Vbeta and 13 Jbeta primers. Sequenced by immunoSEQ multiplex PCR; TCRdb stores in-frame clones only, minus some. This table has about 160,000 clones, 65% to 85% appearing once. Worth noting for this clone: The antigen is unknown.

The sample consisted of PBMCs. The TCR was taken from a man between 60 and 75 years old in good health and CMV-seronegative. V usage is TRBV21-1 and J usage is TRBJ2-7; the table calls TRBD2, which could not be checked here. TRBV21-1 is labeled a pseudogene. The CDR3 is CASLVSPGERSGQYF. As DNA, the CDR3 is TGTGCCAGCCTCGTGAGTCCCGGGGAAAGGTCGGGGCAGTACTTC.